This TCR beta chain was found in a study of regulatory T cells in long-lasting Graves disease. The CDR3 sequence is 14 residues long. Germline trimming cut 8 bases from V and 6 bases from J; bases unmatched to any gene: 7. Germline CDR1 reads MGHDK; CDR2 reads SYGVNS. Concerning this clonotype: Its target is not known.

Study conclusions and caveats: Persistent Graves' patients possessed reduced TCR diversity relative to recently diagnosed ones.

iRepertoire HTBI primers and Arm-PCR of CDR3 regions built TCR beta libraries. Study processing details: Sequenced samples collectively carried roughly 60 TRBV and 15 or so TRBJ segments. Via MiXCR, TCRdb re-called the multiplex PCR reads, giving one row per CDR3 protein. The V and J calls shown here were made by TCRdb, not taken from the authors' results. The sample contains about 660,000 distinct CDR3 sequences, around 32% of which appear only once. Time point of the sample: persistent/refractory GD, antithyroid drugs over 5 years with positive TRAb. The TCR library was prepared using RNA isolated from PBMCs. One endocrinology department in Xi'an, China, was where patients came from. From each patient, roughly 9 milliliters of peripheral blood was drawn and collected into an EDTA anticoagulant tube.

The sequenced sample was peripheral blood mononuclear cells (PBMCs), obtained when the disease was refractory, from a patient treated with antithyroid drugs. The sequence was collected from a female donor with Graves disease. The chain joins TRBV25-1 to TRBJ2-5, with 12 bases fitting TRBD1. CDR3 DNA sequence: TGTGCCAGCGGCCGGGGACAGGGGGCACAGACCCAGTACTTC. The encoded protein is CASGRGQGAQTQYF. Full variable domain (remainder filled in from reference TRBV25-1 and TRBJ2-5): EADIYQTPRYLVIGTGKKITLECSQTMGHDKMYWYQQDPGMELHLIHYSYGVNSTEKGDLSSESTVSRIRTEHFPLTLESARPSHTSQYLCASGRGQGAQTQYFGPGTRLLVL.